This paragraph reports one TCR beta chain. Its antigen is unknown. Base qualities are not provided; no much larger clone lies one nucleotide away. The sample originates from a study of blood T cells in healthy people across ages (dated by TCRdb to the mid-2010s). At the level of the whole study: In model experiments, roughly one uniquely barcoded TCR beta cDNA molecule per two T cells was captured by template switching. Using deep sequencing normalized with unique cDNA molecular identifiers, the study measured how TCR beta repertoire diversity changes with age. The donors were divided into four age groups: young (average 16 years), middle-aged (approximately 42), aged (about 56) and long-lived (about 80). To avoid experimental bias, donors of different ages were distributed randomly across sequencing lanes. For two donors (one aged 18 to 30 and one aged 80 or older), the study analyzed two additional independent replicas of 1 million unique cDNA reads from the same blood draw.

V ends up 3 bases short and J 5 bases short, with an unmatched junction base count of 8. Taken from the germline V gene, the CDR1 and CDR2 loops are SGHRS and YFSETQ. The CDR3 contains 16 residues, cysteine and phenylalanine counted. The only DNA kept is the CDR3, 48 bases in frame from the first base. Library method: 5' RACE. The run used an Illumina HiSeq 2500. A second roughly 7 to 11 cycle PCR used a sample-barcoded 5' primer and a J-beta primer mix. A unique molecular identifier was introduced onto each TCR beta cDNA molecule by a template-switch 5' adaptor carrying 12 random nucleotides. Each sample yielded at least 3 million CDR3-containing paired-end reads. First-strand cDNA was synthesized from all RNA with the Mint cDNA synthesis kit, primed by a TRBC-specific oligonucleotide. All cDNA was treated with uracil-DNA glycosylase and then went through a first 18-cycle PCR with the universal primers M1SS and BC2_uni_R. As for the authors' bioinformatics: For normalization, 1 million high-quality reads, each with a distinct molecular identifier, were randomly selected from each sample. Instead of being binned into consensus sequences, reads with shared molecular identifiers were discarded. MiTCR, with a Q25 quality threshold and the strictest error-elimination algorithm, was used for CDR3 identification, clonotype clustering and error correction. A nonparametric unseen species model with Euler transformation was used to estimate lower-bound total TCR beta diversity. TCRdb took the public reads, trimmed them with fastp at Q25, ran MiXCR for clone calling and kept in-frame beta chains. Entries that share a CDR3 protein sequence are merged under the most common genes and DNA. The V and J calls come from TCRdb's annotation, not from the publication. The sample table records more than 1.4 million distinct CDR3 sequences; 35% to 45% of these occur just once. The ten largest make up under 8% of the sample.

General findings and caveats noted by the study authors: Conclusive comparison of naive and antigen-experienced compartments was prevented by the profiling of bulk unsorted PBMCs. Compared with the aged group, more naive CD4+ T cells, fewer expanded clones and increased TCR diversity were shown by the long-lived group, suggesting age selection. A strong correlation was found between observed TCR beta diversity and the percentage of naive T cells measured by flow cytometry. Estimates of total diversity based on one million sequenced T cells were considered lower bounds and underestimates. Because the CMV infection status of the donors was unknown, age-related changes in expanded clonotypes may potentially have been confounded. Observed TCR beta diversity per million T cells fell roughly linearly with age, and a significant reduction was already apparent by age approximately 40.

The donors were roughly 39 Caucasian individuals from Russia, aged roughly 6 to 100 years, who were systemically healthy. About 9.1 milliliters of peripheral blood were collected from each donor into EDTA-treated Vacutainer tubes. Ficoll-Paque density-gradient centrifugation was used to isolate PBMCs, with at least 7 million per sample. Total RNA was extracted from PBMCs with Trizol reagent, with at least 5 micrograms obtained per sample. The percentages of naive CD45RAhigh/CD27high T cells were determined by flow cytometry on a PBMC aliquot from every donor. Source material: blood. This chain is built from TRBV5-1 and TRBJ1-6; 7 of the junction bases match TRBD1. This TCR derives from a woman between 18 and 29 years old in good health. The CDR3 protein is CASSSLPGQHNSPLHF. The DNA sequence is given as TGCGCCAGCAGCTCCCTCCCGGGACAGCATAATTCACCCCTCCACTTT. Joined to the reference TRBV5-1 and TRBJ1-6 proteins, this CDR3 gives the full variable domain: KAGVTQTPRYLIKTRGQQVTLSCSPISGHRSVSWYQQTPGQGLQFLFEYFSETQRNKGNFPGRFSGRQFSNSRSEMNVSTLELGDSALYLCASSSLPGQHNSPLHFGNGTRLTVT.